This T cell receptor (beta chain) was observed in a study of blood T cell repertoires in COVID-19. How the authors handled the data: Nucleated cell counts were estimated from reference gene primer amplification. Repertoires were generated with immunoSEQ multiplex PCR, while TCRdb's copy carries only in-frame clones and drops some. V, J and clone size were drawn from that table, and D and trimming were deduced from the DNA. The table shows approximately 130,000 clones, with about 76% occurring only once. Germline values: CDR1 MNHEY, CDR2 SVGAGI. The CDR3 totals 15 residues. V was pared by 3 bases and J by 0 bases, with 12 bases between.

This sequence was found in an elderly man with acute or convalescent COVID-19. The chain is built from TRBV6-5 and TRBJ2-7, with D possibly TRBD2 on 5 matching bases. Sample: peripheral blood. This chain's CDR3 is CASSYGSVLSYEQYF. The CDR3 coding sequence is TGTGCCAGCAGTTATGGGAGCGTACTCTCCTACGAGCAGTACTTC.